These 10 T cell receptor beta chains originate from one sample sequenced in a study of T-cell reconstitution after alpha-beta-depleted transplantation in children. Molecular barcoding with unique molecular identifiers was used for the TCRbeta library. A single record per CDR3 protein comes from TCRdb applying MiXCR to the PCR reads. The sample shows about 610,000 distinct CDR3 sequences, about 11% of them seen only once. The sequences come from PBMCs from the stem cell graft donor, collected from the stem cell graft. These receptors all come from a human donor who donated a stem cell graft to a child with acute myeloid leukemia.

The rearrangement joins TRBV20-1 to TRBJ2-1; D is unresolved. CDR1 and CDR2 (germline): DFQATT, SNEGSKA (reference sequence). The CDR3 contains 13 residues. DNA for the CDR3: TGCTGCCAGAGCCGTCCCAGCTACAATGAGCAGTTCTTC. It specifies CCQSRPSYNEQFF.

This clonotype appeared many times. The genes are TRBV6-2 or TRBV6-3 and TRBJ2-2; D remains ambiguous. V was shortened by 4 bases and J by 2 bases, with 11 bases between the two germline ends. CDR3 length equals 15 residues. Germline V lookup: CDR1 MNHEY, CDR2 SVGEGT. The CDR3: CASSSDRGNTGELFF. Here the CDR3 DNA reads TGTGCCAGCAGTTCGGATCGCGGAAACACCGGGGAGCTGTTTTTT.

This clonotype has just a few counts. The chain uses TRBV4-2 and TRBJ1-5; 10 nucleotides match TRBD1. Germline CDR1 is LGHNA and CDR2 is YNFKEQ. The CDR3 length is 14 residues. The J segment lost 6 bases and the V segment lost 1 base, leaving 0 bases of the junction unmatched. The CDR3 here is CASSQGQGAQPQHF. The CDR3, as DNA: TGTGCCAGCAGCCAAGGACAGGGGGCTCAGCCCCAGCATTTT.

This clonotype has a count of ten or more. CDR3 sequence (DNA): TGTGCCAGCAGTCGAACAGGGGGAGAGACCCAGTACTTC. Amino acids: CASSRTGGETQYF. The chain links TRBV12-3 or TRBV12-4 to TRBJ2-5; 8 nucleotides align to TRBD1. V lost 5 bases, J lost 4 bases, and 3 bases stayed unmatched. CDR3 size: 13 residues.

This clonotype was counted at least ten times. The gene calls are TRBV5-6 and TRBJ2-1, with D unresolved. This CDR3 spans 15 amino acids. Germline lookup yields CDR1 SGHDT and CDR2 YYEEEE. V lost 4 bases, J lost 0 bases, and 11 bases lay in between. The CDR3 is CASSKWQTSYNEQFF. The DNA of the CDR3 is TGTGCCAGCAGCAAATGGCAGACCTCCTACAATGAGCAGTTCTTC.

Many counts were recorded for this clonotype. The J gene is TRBJ2-7, the V gene TRBV5-1; the D is unclear. Germline V lookup: CDR1 SGHRS, CDR2 YFSETQ. The CDR3 runs 15 residues. V was cut by 0 bases and J by 4 bases, with 14 bases left in between. The CDR3 here is CASSLAVGVGYEQYF. DNA of the CDR3: TGCGCCAGCAGCTTGGCCGTCGGTGTCGGATACGAGCAGTACTTC. The full variable domain, its missing parts supplied by reference TRBV5-1 and TRBJ2-7, is KAGVTQTPRYLIKTRGQQVTLSCSPISGHRSVSWYQQTPGQGLQFLFEYFSETQRNKGNFPGRFSGRQFSNSRSEMNVSTLELGDSALYLCASSLAVGVGYEQYFGPGTRLTVT.

This clonotype came up many times. This rearrangement joins TRBV25-1 to TRBJ1-2; 7 positions agree with TRBD1. The CDR3 loop spans 15 amino acids. Unmatched junction bases numbered 7, after V lost 3 bases and J lost 3 bases. From germline, CDR1 is MGHDK and CDR2 SYGVNS. The CDR3 DNA is TGTGCCAGCAGTGATCCACAGGGGCCCTACTATGGCTACACCTTC. Translated, it gives CASSDPQGPYYGYTF.

The CDR3: CASTYGGSSYEQYF. The CDR3 DNA reads TGTGCCAGCACTTATGGGGGTAGCTCCTACGAGCAGTACTTC. The chain is built from TRBV7-2 and TRBJ2-7; possibly TRBD1 or TRBD2 for D (5 bases each). V was trimmed by 7 bases and J by 0 bases, leaving 13 bases between them. The CDR3 has 14 residues. Germline V CDR1 and CDR2: SGHTA, FQGNSA.

This clonotype was seen ten or more times. This chain joins TRBV6-1 and TRBJ2-3; 8 nucleotides match TRBD2. Looked up from germline, CDR1 is MNHNS and CDR2 is SASEGT. The CDR3 is 14 amino acids. The ends lost 6 bases at V and 3 bases at J; junction bases unmatched: 5. CDR3 amino acids: CASRGGRSTDTQYF. The DNA for the CDR3 is TGTGCCAGCAGGGGCGGGAGGAGTACAGATACGCAGTATTTT.

This clonotype was seen more than once but under ten times. V is TRBV4-3 and J is TRBJ2-4, with 11 nucleotides matching TRBD2. This CDR3 contains 14 residues. V gave up 3 bases and J gave up 6 bases; unmatched junction bases: 1. Germline CDR1 is LGHNA and CDR2 is YSLEER. CDR3 protein: CASSHLAGGNIQYF. The CDR3 DNA follows: TGCGCCAGCAGCCACCTAGCGGGAGGAAACATTCAGTACTTC.